The clone carrying this T cell receptor (beta chain) was recorded a few times. Its antigen is still unknown. V dropped 0 bases and J dropped 8 bases, with 16 bases sitting between them. Germline V gene data show CDR1 as LNHNV and CDR2 as YYDKDF (reference sequence). The CDR3 has 15 amino acids. The sample is drawn from a study of vaccination effects on CD4 cells after COVID-19. Study-wide results and limits: Pronounced clonal contraction occurred in clones induced by infection and by vaccine late after vaccination. Relatively few convalescent patients took part in the study, which had no early post-infection timepoints.

Sequenced by immunoSEQ multiplex PCR; TCRdb stores in-frame clones only, minus some. This sample has 70,000 to 75,000 clones, with roughly three quarters found just once. The authors isolated CD4+ T cells after approximately 9 days of culture. Neither prior SARS-CoV-2 infection nor positive nucleocapsid antibodies were present in the vaccine recipients. On both days 3 and 7, half of the culture medium was replaced with IL-2 medium. Material: CD4+ T cells from PBMCs cultured without peptide, obtained before COVID-19 vaccination. This clonotype was sampled from a human donor who received a COVID-19 vaccine. This chain uses TRBV15 with TRBJ1-2; no clear D gene. The CDR3 nucleotides read TGTGCCACCAGCAGAGAACTAGTGGCAGCCCTGGGCTACACCTTC. Its protein is CATSRELVAALGYTF.